What follows are 9 T cell receptor beta chains derived from one specimen sequenced in a study of regulatory T cells in long-lasting Graves disease (dated by TCRdb to the early 2020s). Library generation was performed with multiplex PCR. Instrument on record: Illumina HiSeq 4000. TCR beta libraries were built with iRepertoire HTBI primers and Arm-PCR amplification of CDR3 regions. TCRdb reanalyzed the raw reads on its own, using fastp at Q25 for trimming and MiXCR for clone calling, and kept in-frame beta chains. When rows share a CDR3 protein, they turn into one entry using the most common DNA and genes. The sample contains about 450,000 distinct CDR3 sequences, roughly 15% of them found a single time. The ten most abundant clones make up about 10% of the sample. The sample's time point label, in plain terms: newly diagnosed GD, antithyroid drugs for less than 3 months. For both TCR sequencing and RNA sequencing, RNA was extracted from PBMCs in TRIzol.

Separately, the same data were catalogued under a study of T cells in Graves' hyperthyroidism and ophthalmopathy.

The specimen comprised peripheral blood mononuclear cells (PBMCs), sampled at new diagnosis, from a patient treated with antithyroid drugs. The receptors here all came from a woman aged 25 to 39 with Graves disease. Donor details come from another sample of the same person, matched by shared clones.

This clonotype was picked up many times. The genes are TRBV13 and TRBJ1-1, with D possibly matching TRBD1 (5 bases). Trimming cost V 6 bases and J 2 bases, with 13 bases left between them. The CDR3 is 14 residues long. Germline V lookup: CDR1 PRHDT, CDR2 FYEKMQ (reference sequence). The DNA for the CDR3 is TGTGCCAGCAGACGGGACGGGCTAAACACTGAAGCTTTCTTT. Translated, it gives CASRRDGLNTEAFF.

The chain uses TRBV7-2 and TRBJ2-5, with 11 positions matching TRBD2. The last part of the DNA fits TRBJ2-1 better; the J call may be wrong. This CDR3 region has 14 residues. CDR1 is SGHTA, CDR2 FQGNSA, per germline. CDR3: CASSLPTSGIEQFF. The DNA for the CDR3 is TGTGCCAGCAGCCTACCGACTAGCGGGATTGAGCAGTTCTTC.

The chain uses TRBV19 and TRBJ2-5; weak D call: TRBD2 (5 bases). Trimming removed 5 bases at V and 9 bases at J, with 16 bases between. The CDR3 loop spans 13 amino acids. The germline gives CDR1 LNHDA, CDR2 SQIVND (reference sequence). CDR3 DNA: TGTGCCAGTAGTTCCCCAATGTGGGAGTCCCAGTACTTC. This codes for CASSSPMWESQYF.

The V gene is TRBV15, the J gene TRBJ2-2; TRBD1 aligns across 8 bases. The CDR3 loop spans 17 amino acids. CDR1 is LNHNV and CDR2 is YYDKDF in the germline V gene (reference sequence). The J segment lost 2 bases and the V segment lost 3 bases, leaving 8 bases of the junction unmatched. The CDR3: CATSRGLTGDNTGELFF. For the CDR3, the DNA is TGTGCCACCAGCAGGGGCTTGACAGGGGATAACACCGGGGAGCTGTTTTTT.

At least ten counts were recorded for this clonotype. This chain uses TRBV20-1 with TRBJ2-1; TRBD2 agrees at 14 bases. The CDR3 is 15 amino acids. Per germline, CDR1 DFQATT and CDR2 SNEGSKA (reference sequence). V dropped 3 bases and J dropped 10; count of bases not matched to a gene: 8. CDR3 coding DNA: TGCAGTGCTAGGGCGGCGGGACTAGCGGGAGACGAGCAGTTCTTC. It translates to CSARAAGLAGDEQFF.

This clonotype was seen a handful of times. This chain joins TRBV25-1 and TRBJ1-1, with a tentative D call TRBD1 (5 bases). The germline V and J ends were trimmed by 8 bases and 5 bases, with 12 bases remaining between them. The CDR3 length is 12 residues. Germline lookup yields CDR1 MGHDK and CDR2 SYGVNS. CDR3 amino acids: CASEGIVTEAFF. In DNA, the CDR3 is TGTGCCAGCGAGGGGATCGTAACTGAAGCTTTCTTT.

This clonotype was observed a handful of times. The chain is built from TRBV6-2 or TRBV6-3 and TRBJ2-7; TRBD2 agrees at 10 bases. V trimming: 7 bases; J trimming: 4 bases; junction bases outside the gene matches: 4. The CDR3 is 13 residues long. CDR1 MNHEY and CDR2 SVGEGT come from the germline V gene. The CDR3 DNA sequence: TGTGCCAGCAAAACTAGCGGGAAATACGAGCAGTACTTC. It is translated as CASKTSGKYEQYF.

This clonotype was counted at least ten times. The chain has TRBV5-1 and TRBJ2-1; 7 bases are shared with TRBD2. The CDR3 is made up of 15 amino acids. Looked up from germline, CDR1 is SGHRS and CDR2 is YFSETQ. V lost 1 base, J lost 3 bases, and 4 bases stayed unmatched. CDR3 loop: CASSLSGGSYNEQFF. The CDR3 nucleotides are TGCGCCAGCAGCTTGAGTGGCGGGAGCTACAATGAGCAGTTCTTC. The entire variable domain, with the rest obtained from reference TRBV5-1 and TRBJ2-1, is as follows: KAGVTQTPRYLIKTRGQQVTLSCSPISGHRSVSWYQQTPGQGLQFLFEYFSETQRNKGNFPGRFSGRQFSNSRSEMNVSTLELGDSALYLCASSLSGGSYNEQFFGPGTRLTVL.

Many counts were recorded for this clonotype. The chain couples TRBV2 to TRBJ2-2; D unclear. Trimming removed 1 base from V and 4 bases from J, with 10 bases in between. Germline CDR1 is SNHLY and CDR2 is FYNNEI. The CDR3 has 15 residues. The CDR3 DNA reads as TGTGCCAGCAGTGAAGACAGATGGGGCACCGGGGAGCTGTTTTTT. Amino acids: CASSEDRWGTGELFF.